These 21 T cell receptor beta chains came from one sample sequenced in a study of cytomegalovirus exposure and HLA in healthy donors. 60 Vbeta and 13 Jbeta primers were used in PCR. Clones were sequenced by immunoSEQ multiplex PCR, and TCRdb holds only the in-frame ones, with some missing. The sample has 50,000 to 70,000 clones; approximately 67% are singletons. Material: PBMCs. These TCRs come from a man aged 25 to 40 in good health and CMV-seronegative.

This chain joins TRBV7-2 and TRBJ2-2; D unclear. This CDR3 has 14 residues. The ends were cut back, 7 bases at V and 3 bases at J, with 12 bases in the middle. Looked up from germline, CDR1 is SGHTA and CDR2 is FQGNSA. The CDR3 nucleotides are TGTGCCAGCACCATCCAGAGGTACACCGGGGAGCTGTTTTTT. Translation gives CASTIQRYTGELFF.

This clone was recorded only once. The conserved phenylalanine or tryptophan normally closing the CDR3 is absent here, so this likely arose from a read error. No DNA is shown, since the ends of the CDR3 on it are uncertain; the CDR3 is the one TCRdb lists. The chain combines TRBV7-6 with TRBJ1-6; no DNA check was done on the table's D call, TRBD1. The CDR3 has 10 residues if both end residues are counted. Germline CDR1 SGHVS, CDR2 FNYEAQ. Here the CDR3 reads CASSSLPAGE.

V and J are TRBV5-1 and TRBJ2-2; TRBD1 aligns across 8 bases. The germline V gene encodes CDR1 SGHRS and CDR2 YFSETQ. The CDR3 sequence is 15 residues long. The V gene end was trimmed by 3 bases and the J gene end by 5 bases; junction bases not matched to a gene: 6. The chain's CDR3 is CASSSGRQGTGELFF. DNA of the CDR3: TGCGCCAGCAGCTCCGGGAGACAGGGGACCGGGGAGCTGTTTTTT.

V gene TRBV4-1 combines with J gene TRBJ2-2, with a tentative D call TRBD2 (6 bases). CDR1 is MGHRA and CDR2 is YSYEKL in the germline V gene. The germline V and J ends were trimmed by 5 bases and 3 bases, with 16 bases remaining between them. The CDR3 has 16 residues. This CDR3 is CASSSLPGEHTGELFF. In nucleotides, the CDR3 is TGCGCCAGCAGCTCTCTCCCGGGGGAACACACCGGGGAGCTGTTTTTT.

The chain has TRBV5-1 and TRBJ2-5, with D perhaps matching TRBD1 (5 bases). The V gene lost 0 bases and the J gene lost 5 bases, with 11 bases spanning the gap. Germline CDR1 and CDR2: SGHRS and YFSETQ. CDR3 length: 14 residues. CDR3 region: CASSLGWGHETQYF. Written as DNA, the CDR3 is TGCGCCAGCAGCTTGGGATGGGGCCACGAGACCCAGTACTTC.

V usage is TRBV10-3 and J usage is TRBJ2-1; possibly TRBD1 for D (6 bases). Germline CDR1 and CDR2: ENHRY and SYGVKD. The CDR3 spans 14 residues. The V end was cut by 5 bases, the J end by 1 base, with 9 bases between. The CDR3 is CAISPQGSYNEQFF. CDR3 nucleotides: TGTGCCATCAGTCCGCAGGGGTCCTACAATGAGCAGTTCTTC.

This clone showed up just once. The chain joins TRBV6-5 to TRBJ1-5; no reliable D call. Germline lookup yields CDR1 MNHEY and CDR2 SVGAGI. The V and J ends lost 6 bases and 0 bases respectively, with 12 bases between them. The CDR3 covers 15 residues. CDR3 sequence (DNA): TGTGCCAGCAGCCAGGTAATGAATAGCAATCAGCCCCAGCATTTT. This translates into CASSQVMNSNQPQHF.

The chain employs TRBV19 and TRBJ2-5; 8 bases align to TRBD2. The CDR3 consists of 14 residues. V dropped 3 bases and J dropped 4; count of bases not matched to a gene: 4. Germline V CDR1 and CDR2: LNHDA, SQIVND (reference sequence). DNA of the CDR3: TGTGCCAGTAGTATCGGGACTAGTTTAGAGACCCAGTACTTC. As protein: CASSIGTSLETQYF.

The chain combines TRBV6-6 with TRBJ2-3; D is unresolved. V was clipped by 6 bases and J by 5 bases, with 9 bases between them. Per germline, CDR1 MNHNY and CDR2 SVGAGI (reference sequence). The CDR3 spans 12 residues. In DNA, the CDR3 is TGTGCCAGCAGCCGTATCGGAGATACGCAGTATTTT. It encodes CASSRIGDTQYF.

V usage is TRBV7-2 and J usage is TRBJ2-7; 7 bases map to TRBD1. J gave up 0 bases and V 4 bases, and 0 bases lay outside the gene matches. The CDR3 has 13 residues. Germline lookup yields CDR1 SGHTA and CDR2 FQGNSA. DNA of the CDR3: TGTGCCAGCAGCTGGGACAGCTCCTACGAGCAGTACTTC. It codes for CASSWDSSYEQYF.

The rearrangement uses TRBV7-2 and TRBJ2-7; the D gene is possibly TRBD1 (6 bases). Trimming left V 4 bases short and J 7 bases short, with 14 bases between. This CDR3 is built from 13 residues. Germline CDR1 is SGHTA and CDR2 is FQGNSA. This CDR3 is CASSSRQAGEQYF. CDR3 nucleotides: TGTGCCAGCAGCTCAAGACAGGCTGGGGAGCAGTACTTC.

The CDR3 DNA is TGCAGCGCGGGCCGGGGGGGACAGGGTGATGGCTACACCTTC. Amino acid sequence: CSAGRGGQGDGYTF. The rearrangement joins TRBV29-1 to TRBJ1-2; 9 bases are shared with TRBD1. This CDR3 is 14 amino acids long. Trimming at V came to 7 bases and at J to 6 bases, leaving 12 bases not matched to a gene. Germline V gives CDR1 SQVTM, CDR2 ANQGSEA. Looking up the rest from reference TRBV29-1 and TRBJ1-2 gives the full variable domain: SAVISQKPSRDICQRGTSLTIQCQVDSQVTMMFWYRQQPGQSLTLIATANQGSEATYESGFVIDKFPISRPNLTFSTLTVSNMSPEDSSIYLCSAGRGGQGDGYTFGSGTRLTVV.

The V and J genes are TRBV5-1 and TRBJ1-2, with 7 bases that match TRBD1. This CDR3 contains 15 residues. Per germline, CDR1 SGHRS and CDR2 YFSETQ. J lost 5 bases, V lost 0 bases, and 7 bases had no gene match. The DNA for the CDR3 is TGCGCCAGCAGCTTGGTTACAGGGGAAGAGTATGGCTACACCTTC. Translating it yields CASSLVTGEEYGYTF.

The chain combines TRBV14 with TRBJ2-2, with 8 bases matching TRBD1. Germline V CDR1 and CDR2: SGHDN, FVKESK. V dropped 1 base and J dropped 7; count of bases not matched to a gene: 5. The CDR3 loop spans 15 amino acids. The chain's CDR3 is CASSQGRTGIGELFF. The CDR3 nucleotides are TGTGCCAGCAGCCAAGGCCGGACAGGGATCGGGGAGCTGTTTTTT.

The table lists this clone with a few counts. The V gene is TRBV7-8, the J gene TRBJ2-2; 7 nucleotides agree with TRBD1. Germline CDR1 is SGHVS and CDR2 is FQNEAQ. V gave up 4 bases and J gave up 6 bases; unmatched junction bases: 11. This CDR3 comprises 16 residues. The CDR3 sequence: CASSSPSGGVAGELFF. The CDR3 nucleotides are TGTGCCAGCAGCTCCCCATCAGGGGGAGTGGCCGGGGAGCTGTTTTTT. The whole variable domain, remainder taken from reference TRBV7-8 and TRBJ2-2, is GAGVSQSPRYKVAKRGQDVALRCDPISGHVSLFWYQQALGQGPEFLTYFQNEAQLDKSGLPSDRFFAERPEGSVSTLKIQRTQQEDSAVYLCASSSPSGGVAGELFFGEGSRLTVL.

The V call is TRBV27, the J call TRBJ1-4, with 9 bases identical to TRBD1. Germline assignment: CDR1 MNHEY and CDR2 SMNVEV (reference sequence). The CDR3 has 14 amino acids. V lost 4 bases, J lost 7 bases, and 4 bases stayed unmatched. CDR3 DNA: TGTGCCAGCAGTTCACAGGGGGCGGGTGAAAAACTGTTTTTT. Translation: CASSSQGAGEKLFF.

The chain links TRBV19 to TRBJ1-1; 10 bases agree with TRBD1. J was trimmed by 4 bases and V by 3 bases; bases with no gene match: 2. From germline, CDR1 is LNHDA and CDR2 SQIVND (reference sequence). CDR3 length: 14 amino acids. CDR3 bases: TGTGCCAGTAGTATCCGGGACAGGGGCACTGAAGCTTTCTTT. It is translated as CASSIRDRGTEAFF. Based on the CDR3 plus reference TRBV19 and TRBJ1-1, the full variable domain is DGGITQSPKYLFRKEGQNVTLSCEQNLNHDAMYWYRQDPGQGLRLIYYSQIVNDFQKGDIAEGYSVSREKKESFPLTVTSAQKNPTAFYLCASSIRDRGTEAFFGQGTRLTVV.

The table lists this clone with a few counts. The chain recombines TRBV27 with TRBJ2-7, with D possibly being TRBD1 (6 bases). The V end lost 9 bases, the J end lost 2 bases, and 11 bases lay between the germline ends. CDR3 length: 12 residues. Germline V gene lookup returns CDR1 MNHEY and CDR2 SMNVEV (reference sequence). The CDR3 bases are TGTGCCAGTTGGGACACGCCCTACGAGCAGTACTTC. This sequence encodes CASWDTPYEQYF.

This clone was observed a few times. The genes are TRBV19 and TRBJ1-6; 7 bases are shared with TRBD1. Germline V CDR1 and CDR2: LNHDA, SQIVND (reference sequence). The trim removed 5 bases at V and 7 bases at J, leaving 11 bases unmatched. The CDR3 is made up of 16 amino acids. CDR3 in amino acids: CASSEKPGQRNSPLHF. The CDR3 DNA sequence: TGTGCCAGTAGTGAAAAGCCGGGACAGAGAAATTCACCCCTCCACTTT.

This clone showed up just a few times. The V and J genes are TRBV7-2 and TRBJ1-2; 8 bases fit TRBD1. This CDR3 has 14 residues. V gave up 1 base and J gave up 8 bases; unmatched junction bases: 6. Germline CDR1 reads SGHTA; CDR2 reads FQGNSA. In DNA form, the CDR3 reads TGTGCCAGCAGCTTAGGGACAGGGCTCTTCGGCTACACCTTC. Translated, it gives CASSLGTGLFGYTF.

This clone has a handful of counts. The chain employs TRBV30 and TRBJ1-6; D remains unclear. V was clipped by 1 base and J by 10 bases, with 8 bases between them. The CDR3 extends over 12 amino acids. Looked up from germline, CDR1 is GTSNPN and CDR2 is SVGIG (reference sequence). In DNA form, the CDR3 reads TGTGCCTGGAGTGACATCCGCTCACCCCTCCACTTT. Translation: CAWSDIRSPLHF.